This is a list of T cell receptor beta chains from one sample in a study of fetal regulatory T cell absence and autoimmunity. The assay was immunoSEQ multiplex PCR, and TCRdb's table has in-frame clones only and misses some. The table shows around 45,000 clones, with approximately 83% occurring only once. Sequences were obtained from cord blood. Receptors originate from a newborn boy with IPEX syndrome. Each CDR3 is given with its conserved first and last residue. A D gene is named only where the DNA matches it firmly. Part of the rows lack a size; the others show once, few, many or a class for expanded clones.

j_call clone_size v_call d_call cdr3_aa
TRBJ1-2 - TRBV10-3 - CAISPRANYGYTF
TRBJ2-2 - TRBV7-9 TRBD2 CASSLRTSSSGELFF
TRBJ1-2 - TRBV5-8 - CASSPRVDGYTF
TRBJ1-2 - TRBV27 TRBD1 CASSLNGSRGRGYTF
TRBJ1-3 once TRBV19 - CASSHRDFSGNTIYF
TRBJ2-2 once TRBV6-6 - CASSHTPGTGELFF
TRBJ1-2 - TRBV7-2 - CASSRNYGYTF
TRBJ2-3 - TRBV7-9 - CASSLDSSSTDTQYF
TRBJ2-7 - TRBV19 TRBD2 CASSMRLAVEQYF
TRBJ2-2 once TRBV19 TRBD2 CASSIVPGGRTGELFF
TRBJ2-1 - TRBV10-1 TRBD2 CASTQTSGGGLF
TRBJ2-7 - TRBV5-1 TRBD1 CASSWTGWAYEQYF
TRBJ2-7 - TRBV6-5 - CASSPLGSYEQYF
TRBJ1-5 - TRBV10-2 TRBD1 CASRGQGNQPQHF
TRBJ2-1 - TRBV9 - CASSVEARDEQFF
TRBJ1-1 - TRBV6-1 - CASTGLNTEAFF
TRBJ1-4 - TRBV11-3 - CASSLTTGALFF
TRBJ2-7 - TRBV27 TRBD1 CASSSGTGGYEQYF
TRBJ2-1 - TRBV9 - CASGGPGSYNEQFF
TRBJ2-7 few TRBV19 TRBD2 CASSTRTSRSEQYF
TRBJ1-1 - TRBV21-1 - CASSKRQNTEAFF
TRBJ2-3 once TRBV9 TRBD1 CASSLPGQGVTDTQYF
TRBJ2-3 - TRBV5-1 TRBD2 CASSPPREGTDTQYF
TRBJ1-5 - TRBV11-3 - CASSLAGRSNQPQHF
TRBJ2-2 - TRBV27 - CASRGGWDTGELFF
TRBJ2-1 - TRBV12-5 - CASGSRPWGDYNEQFF